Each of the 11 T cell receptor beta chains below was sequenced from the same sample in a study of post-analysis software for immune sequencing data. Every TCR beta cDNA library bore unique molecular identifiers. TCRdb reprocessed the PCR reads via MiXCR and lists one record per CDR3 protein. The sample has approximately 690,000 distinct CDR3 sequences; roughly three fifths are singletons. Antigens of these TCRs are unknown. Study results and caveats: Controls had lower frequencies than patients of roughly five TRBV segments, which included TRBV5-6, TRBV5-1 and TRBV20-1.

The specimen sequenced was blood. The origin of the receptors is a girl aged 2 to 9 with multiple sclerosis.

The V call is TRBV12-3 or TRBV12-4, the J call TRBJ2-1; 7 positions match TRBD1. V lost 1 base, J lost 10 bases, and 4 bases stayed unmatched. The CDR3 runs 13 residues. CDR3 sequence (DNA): TGTGCCAGCAGTTTAGAAGGGGGCATGGAGCAGTTCTTC. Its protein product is CASSLEGGMEQFF.

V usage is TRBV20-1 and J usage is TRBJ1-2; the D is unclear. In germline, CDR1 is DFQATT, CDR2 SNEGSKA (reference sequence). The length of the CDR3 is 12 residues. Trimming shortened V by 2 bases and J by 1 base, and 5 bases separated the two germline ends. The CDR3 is CSARLRNYGYTF. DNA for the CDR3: TGCAGTGCTAGATTACGTAACTATGGCTACACCTTC.

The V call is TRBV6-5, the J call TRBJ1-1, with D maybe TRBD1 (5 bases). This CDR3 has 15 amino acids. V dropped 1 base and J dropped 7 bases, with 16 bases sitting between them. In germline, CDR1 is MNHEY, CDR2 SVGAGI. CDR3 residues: CASSYLPRDAYEAFF. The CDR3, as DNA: TGTGCCAGCAGTTACTTGCCCCGGGACGCATATGAAGCTTTCTTT.

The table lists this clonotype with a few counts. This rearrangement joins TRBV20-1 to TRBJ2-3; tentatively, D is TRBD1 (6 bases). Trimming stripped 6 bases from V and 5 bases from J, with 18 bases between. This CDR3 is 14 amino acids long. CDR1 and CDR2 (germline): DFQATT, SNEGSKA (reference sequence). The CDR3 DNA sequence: TGCAGTGCCAGAAGGATAGGGGGAGAAGATACGCAGTATTTT. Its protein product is CSARRIGGEDTQYF.

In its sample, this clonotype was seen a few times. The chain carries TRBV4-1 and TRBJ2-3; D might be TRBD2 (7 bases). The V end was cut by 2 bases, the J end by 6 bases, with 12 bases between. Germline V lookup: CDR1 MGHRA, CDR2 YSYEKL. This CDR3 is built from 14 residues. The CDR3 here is CASSQMGGRDTQYF. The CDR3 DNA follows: TGCGCCAGCAGCCAAATGGGGGGGCGGGATACGCAGTATTTT.

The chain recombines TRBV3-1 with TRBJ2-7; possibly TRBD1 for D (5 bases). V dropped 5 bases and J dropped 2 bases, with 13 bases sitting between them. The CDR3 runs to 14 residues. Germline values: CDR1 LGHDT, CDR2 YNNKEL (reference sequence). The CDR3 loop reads CASSSPGSPYEQYF. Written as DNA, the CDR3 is TGTGCCAGCAGCTCCCCAGGGTCCCCCTACGAGCAGTACTTC.

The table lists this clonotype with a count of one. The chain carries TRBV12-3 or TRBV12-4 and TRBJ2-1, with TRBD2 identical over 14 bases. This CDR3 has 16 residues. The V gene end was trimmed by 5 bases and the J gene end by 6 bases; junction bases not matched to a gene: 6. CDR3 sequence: CASSPGLAGGTNEQFF. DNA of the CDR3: TGTGCCAGCAGTCCCGGACTAGCGGGAGGTACCAATGAGCAGTTCTTC.

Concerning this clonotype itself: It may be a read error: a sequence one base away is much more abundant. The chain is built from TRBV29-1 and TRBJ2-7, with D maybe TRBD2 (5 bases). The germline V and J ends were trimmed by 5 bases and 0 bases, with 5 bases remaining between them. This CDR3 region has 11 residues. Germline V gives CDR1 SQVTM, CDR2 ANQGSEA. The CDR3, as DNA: TGCAGCGTTCGGGACTCCTACGAGCAGTACTTC. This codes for CSVRDSYEQYF.

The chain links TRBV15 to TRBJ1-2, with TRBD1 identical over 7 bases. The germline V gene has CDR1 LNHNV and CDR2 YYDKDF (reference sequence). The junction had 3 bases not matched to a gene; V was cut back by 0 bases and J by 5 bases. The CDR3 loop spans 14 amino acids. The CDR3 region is CATSRDRGQYGYTF. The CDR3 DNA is TGTGCCACCAGCAGAGATCGGGGACAGTATGGCTACACCTTC.

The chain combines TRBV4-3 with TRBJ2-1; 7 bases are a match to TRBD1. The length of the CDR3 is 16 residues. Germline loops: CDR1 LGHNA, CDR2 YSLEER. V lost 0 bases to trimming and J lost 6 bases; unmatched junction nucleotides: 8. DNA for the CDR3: TGCGCCAGCAGCCAAGAACAGGGGAAGGGCTCCAATGAGCAGTTCTTC. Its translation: CASSQEQGKGSNEQFF.

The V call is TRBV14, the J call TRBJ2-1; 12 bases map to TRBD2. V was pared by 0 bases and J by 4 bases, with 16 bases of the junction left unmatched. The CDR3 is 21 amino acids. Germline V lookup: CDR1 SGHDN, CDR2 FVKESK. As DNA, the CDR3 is TGTGCCAGCAGCCAAGATTTTAGGCTAGCGGGGGGGCCGAGGACGTACAATGAGCAGTTCTTC. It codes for CASSQDFRLAGGPRTYNEQFF.